This is a list of T cell receptor beta chains from one sample in a study of CD8 T cells in Susac syndrome. TCRdb analysed the immunoSEQ multiplex PCR reads with MiXCR anew, one entry per CDR3 protein. The table has about 140,000 distinct CDR3 sequences, around 95% seen once; the top ten hold around 0.15%. Sequences were obtained from CD4+ T cells from PBMCs. The receptors originated from a human donor with Susac syndrome. Both conserved end residues are part of each CDR3. Fields, in order: V gene, clone size, D gene, J gene, CDR3 protein, CDR3 DNA. A D gene is named only where the DNA matches it firmly. Not every row has a clone size; where given, it reads once, few, many or a size class.

TRBV4-1	NA	TRBD1	TRBJ2-1	CASSDRGSSYNEQFF	TGCGCCAGCAGCGACAGGGGTTCTTCCTACAATGAGCAGTTCTTC
TRBV7-2	NA	TRBD1	TRBJ2-7	CASSSRDRSYEQYF	TGTGCCAGCAGCTCTCGGGACAGGTCCTACGAGCAGTACTTC
TRBV20-1	NA	NA	TRBJ2-1	CSARSLPDHSSYNEQFF	TGCAGTGCTAGATCACTCCCGGACCACAGCTCCTACAATGAGCAGTTCTTC
TRBV30	NA	NA	TRBJ2-3	CAWSVPGTSTDTQYF	TGTGCCTGGAGTGTACCGGGGACTAGCACAGATACGCAGTATTTT
TRBV9	NA	TRBD1	TRBJ1-5	CASSEGQGHQPQHF	TGTGCCAGCAGCGAAGGACAGGGCCATCAGCCCCAGCATTTT
TRBV4-1	NA	NA	TRBJ1-5	CASSQDMADYQPQHF	TGCGCCAGCAGCCAAGATATGGCAGACTATCAGCCCCAGCATTTT
TRBV29-1	NA	NA	TRBJ1-5	CSVQEGGGQPQHF	TGCAGCGTTCAGGAGGGAGGCGGTCAGCCCCAGCATTTT
TRBV29-1	NA	NA	TRBJ1-1	CSVVPATEAFF	TGCAGCGTTGTCCCCGCAACTGAAGCTTTCTTT
TRBV6-5	NA	NA	TRBJ2-5	CASSSGTSQETQYF	TGTGCCAGCAGTTCCGGGACCTCCCAAGAGACCCAGTACTTC
TRBV20-1	NA	TRBD2	TRBJ2-1	CSLAGFDNEQFF	TGCAGCCTAGCGGGATTTGACAATGAGCAGTTCTTC
TRBV19	NA	NA	TRBJ1-5	CASSFQNNQPQHF	TGTGCCAGTAGTTTTCAAAACAATCAGCCCCAGCATTTT
TRBV4-3	NA	TRBD2	TRBJ2-7	CASSQVWPGRASYEQYF	TGCGCCAGCAGCCAAGTGTGGCCCGGGAGGGCCTCCTACGAGCAGTACTTC
TRBV9	NA	NA	TRBJ1-1	CASSPRGGNLNTEAFF	TGTGCCAGCAGCCCGCGGGGGGGGAACCTAAACACTGAAGCTTTCTTT
TRBV30	NA	NA	TRBJ2-7	CAWNGPNASYEQYF	TGTGCCTGGAATGGGCCAAACGCCTCCTACGAGCAGTACTTC
TRBV5-1	NA	NA	TRBJ2-7	CASSSTGGVSYEQYF	TGCGCCAGCAGCTCAACGGGCGGTGTCTCCTACGAGCAGTACTTC
TRBV14	NA	TRBD2	TRBJ2-3	CASSSGGSTDTQYF	TGTGCCAGCAGTAGCGGGGGCAGCACAGATACGCAGTATTTT
TRBV5-4	NA	TRBD1	TRBJ2-5	CASGTAQETQYF	TGTGCCAGTGGGACAGCACAAGAGACCCAGTACTTC
TRBV29-1	NA	NA	TRBJ2-7	CSVTDSSYEQYF	TGCAGCGTTACCGACAGCTCCTACGAGCAGTACTTC
TRBV12-3/TRBV12-4	NA	NA	TRBJ2-5	CASSETSGTGAQYF	TGTGCCAGCAGCGAAACTAGCGGTACAGGGGCCCAGTACTTC
TRBV12-3/TRBV12-4	NA	NA	TRBJ1-1	CASSPGTPGAAFF	TGTGCCAGCAGCCCAGGGACGCCCGGAGCGGCTTTCTTT
TRBV18	NA	TRBD2	TRBJ2-5	CASSPLRSGSGETQYF	TGTGCCAGCTCACCACTGAGGAGCGGGAGTGGAGAGACCCAGTACTTC
TRBV6-1	NA	NA	TRBJ2-5	CASREFDRNQETQYF	TGTGCCAGCAGAGAGTTCGACAGGAATCAAGAGACCCAGTACTTC
TRBV4-3	NA	TRBD2	TRBJ2-1	CASSHGLAGGYNEQFF	TGCGCCAGCAGCCACGGACTAGCGGGAGGATACAATGAGCAGTTCTTC
TRBV12-5	few	TRBD1	TRBJ1-1	CASGRQGGTEAFF	TGTGCTAGTGGTCGACAGGGGGGCACTGAAGCTTTCTTT
TRBV3-1	NA	NA	TRBJ1-6	CASSQGTDNSPLHF	TGTGCCAGCAGCCAAGGGACAGATAATTCACCCCTCCACTTT
TRBV15	NA	TRBD1	TRBJ1-5	CATSRDRVSNQPQHF	TGTGCCACCAGTCGGGACAGGGTTAGCAATCAGCCCCAGCATTTT
TRBV27	NA	TRBD2	TRBJ2-7	CASSFGGSRTYEQYF	TGTGCCAGCAGTTTCGGGGGGTCACGAACCTACGAGCAGTACTTC
TRBV28	once	TRBD2	TRBJ2-5	CASNPSGGVETQYF	TGTGCCAGCAACCCTAGCGGGGGGGTAGAGACCCAGTACTTC
TRBV5-4	NA	TRBD2	TRBJ2-3	CASSLLSGGGLSTDTQYF	TGTGCCAGCAGCTTGTTGAGCGGGGGGGGCCTGAGCACAGATACGCAGTATTTT
TRBV10-3	NA	NA	TRBJ2-5	CAISESWGQETQYF	TGTGCCATCAGTGAGTCGTGGGGGCAAGAGACCCAGTACTTC
TRBV30	NA	NA	TRBJ1-1	CAWSRQADTEAFF	TGTGCCTGGAGTCGACAGGCGGACACTGAAGCTTTCTTT
TRBV30	NA	NA	TRBJ2-3	CAWSWGRGGSGTDTQYF	TGTGCCTGGAGTTGGGGCAGGGGAGGTTCGGGCACAGATACGCAGTATTTT
TRBV5-1	NA	NA	TRBJ2-5	CASSPGGGAGETQYF	TGCGCCAGCAGCCCAGGAGGGGGAGCCGGCGAGACCCAGTACTTC
TRBV25-1	NA	NA	TRBJ2-5	CASSDPTGQETQYF	TGTGCCAGCAGTGACCCGACAGGCCAAGAGACCCAGTACTTC
TRBV5-4	few	NA	TRBJ2-5	CASSLGQTETQYF	TGTGCCAGCAGCTTGGGACAGACGGAGACCCAGTACTTC
TRBV6-4	NA	TRBD2	TRBJ2-3	CASSGGGATDTQYF	TGTGCCAGCAGTGGCGGGGGGGCCACAGATACGCAGTATTTT
TRBV9	once	TRBD2	TRBJ2-1	CASSVGPGGEQFF	TGTGCCAGCAGCGTAGGTCCGGGGGGTGAGCAGTTCTTC
TRBV20-1	NA	NA	TRBJ2-3	CSARDGGGTDTQYF	TGCAGTGCTAGAGACGGGGGAGGCACAGATACGCAGTATTTT
TRBV20-1	NA	NA	TRBJ2-1	CSARDRSYNEQFF	TGCAGTGCTAGAGATCGGAGCTACAATGAGCAGTTCTTC
TRBV15	NA	TRBD2	TRBJ2-3	CATSTLGTRLTQYF	TGTGCCACCAGCACGTTGGGGACTAGATTGACGCAGTATTTT
TRBV29-1	NA	TRBD2	TRBJ2-4	CSALRGVNIQYF	TGCAGCGCGCTTCGGGGGGTAAACATTCAGTACTTC
TRBV29-1	NA	TRBD1	TRBJ2-7	CSVGDRRSYEQYF	TGCAGCGTGGGGGACAGGCGAAGCTACGAGCAGTACTTC
TRBV20-1	NA	NA	TRBJ2-7	CSATRFRDEQYF	TGCAGTGCTACCAGATTCAGGGACGAGCAGTACTTC
TRBV20-1	NA	NA	TRBJ2-6	CSARERQGGANVLTF	TGCAGTGCTCGAGAGCGCCAGGGCGGGGCCAACGTCCTGACTTTC